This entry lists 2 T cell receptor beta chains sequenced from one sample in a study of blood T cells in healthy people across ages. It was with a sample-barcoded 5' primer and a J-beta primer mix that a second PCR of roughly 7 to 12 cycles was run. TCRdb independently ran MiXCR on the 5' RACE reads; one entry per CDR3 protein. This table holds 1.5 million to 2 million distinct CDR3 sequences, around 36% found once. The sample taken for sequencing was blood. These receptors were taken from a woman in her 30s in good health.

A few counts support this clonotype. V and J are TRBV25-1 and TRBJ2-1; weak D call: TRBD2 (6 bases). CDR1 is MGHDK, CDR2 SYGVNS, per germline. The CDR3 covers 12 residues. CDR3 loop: CAVSGAYNEQFF. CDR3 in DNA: TGTGCGGTTAGCGGAGCCTACAATGAGCAGTTCTTC.

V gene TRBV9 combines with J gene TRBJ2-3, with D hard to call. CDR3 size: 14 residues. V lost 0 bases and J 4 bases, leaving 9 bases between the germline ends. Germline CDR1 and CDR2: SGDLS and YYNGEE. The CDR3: CASSVGDVADTQYF. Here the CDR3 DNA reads TGTGCCAGCAGCGTAGGGGATGTAGCAGATACGCAGTATTTT.